What follows are 26 T cell receptor beta chains derived from one specimen sequenced in a study of cytomegalovirus exposure and HLA in healthy donors. The PCR employed 60 Vbeta primers together with 13 Jbeta primers. Measured with immunoSEQ multiplex PCR; TCRdb has only the in-frame clones, and not every one. The sample lists under 150,000 clones; just under 80% were seen once. The sample was PBMCs. The source is a woman in her forties in good health and CMV-seronegative.

The genes are TRBV6-6 and TRBJ2-3; tentatively, D is TRBD2 (7 bases). CDR1 is MNHNY and CDR2 is SVGAGI in the germline V gene (reference sequence). V was trimmed by 7 bases and J by 4 bases, leaving 15 bases between them. The CDR3 loop spans 14 amino acids. The chain's CDR3 is CASTWGGRADTQYF. The CDR3 region has the DNA TGTGCCAGCACTTGGGGGGGCCGGGCAGATACGCAGTATTTT.

The chain combines TRBV4-1 with TRBJ1-2; 10 bases are shared with TRBD1. The CDR3 has 16 amino acids. Germline-derived CDR1 and CDR2 are MGHRA and YSYEKL. Trimming took 5 bases from V and 0 from J; bases not matched to a gene: 6. The CDR3 DNA sequence: TGCGCCAGCAGCAGGACAGGGGGAGAGTCTAACTATGGCTACACCTTC. Translated: CASSRTGGESNYGYTF.

V gene TRBV7-9 combines with J gene TRBJ2-7; 7 bases are shared with TRBD2. V trimming: 5 bases; J trimming: 6 bases; junction bases outside the gene matches: 10. The CDR3 contains 14 residues. Germline CDR1 is SEHNR and CDR2 is FQNEAQ (reference sequence). The CDR3 reads CASSPWDGGGEQYF. As DNA, the CDR3 is TGTGCCAGCAGCCCGTGGGACGGCGGGGGCGAGCAGTACTTC.

The rearrangement joins TRBV7-6 to TRBJ2-7; 8 bases are shared with TRBD1. The CDR3 is made up of 15 amino acids. Germline V gives CDR1 SGHVS, CDR2 FNYEAQ. V lost 4 bases, J lost 2 bases, and 7 bases stayed unmatched. CDR3 nucleotides: TGTGCCAGCAGCTCCGTCAGGGGGCGAACCTACGAGCAGTACTTC. The encoded protein is CASSSVRGRTYEQYF.

Only a few counts were recorded for this clone. CDR3 region: CASRGAGGPHEQYF. In DNA, the CDR3 is TGCGCCAGCAGGGGAGCGGGAGGGCCACACGAGCAGTACTTC. V gene TRBV10-2 combines with J gene TRBJ2-7, with TRBD2 matching over 10 bases. V shed 6 bases and J 5 bases; nucleotides not matched to a gene: 7. This CDR3 region has 14 residues. CDR1 is WSHSY and CDR2 is SAAADI in the germline V gene.

The chain has TRBV15 and TRBJ2-5; the match to TRBD2 covers 10 bases. The J call may be in error: the DNA end matches TRBJ2-7 better. This CDR3 comprises 16 residues. Germline V gene lookup returns CDR1 LNHNV and CDR2 YYDKDF (reference sequence). For the CDR3, the DNA is TGTGCCACCAGGGGCCCCACAGCGGGAGGGTCCTACGAGCAGTACTTC. As protein: CATRGPTAGGSYEQYF.

This clone was counted a few times. This chain links TRBV28 with TRBJ2-1; D is undetermined. This CDR3 comprises 12 residues. Trimming cost V 7 bases and J 6 bases, with 10 bases left between them. CDR1 and CDR2 from the germline V gene are MDHEN and SYDVKM. Here the CDR3 reads CASMIALNEQFF. In DNA form, the CDR3 reads TGTGCCAGCATGATAGCCCTCAATGAGCAGTTCTTC.

The genes are TRBV9 and TRBJ1-6; 7 positions agree with TRBD1. V was pared by 3 bases and J by 6 bases, with 6 bases of the junction left unmatched. Germline V gene lookup returns CDR1 SGDLS and CDR2 YYNGEE. The CDR3 loop spans 15 amino acids. CDR3 DNA: TGTGCCAGCAGCGGGGGACAGCTAGTTAATTCACCCCTCCACTTT. Translation: CASSGGQLVNSPLHF.

CDR3 protein: CASSVYGTGEAFF. CDR3 nucleotides: TGTGCCAGCAGCGTATACGGTACAGGGGAAGCTTTCTTT. The rearrangement uses TRBV9 and TRBJ1-1; weak D call: TRBD1 (6 bases). The V end lost 1 base, the J end lost 8 bases, and 12 bases lay between the germline ends. The CDR3 runs to 13 residues. Germline lookup yields CDR1 SGDLS and CDR2 YYNGEE.

The V call is TRBV18, the J call TRBJ2-7; TRBD1 might be the D (5 bases). CDR3 length equals 16 residues. Germline CDR1 is KGHSH and CDR2 is LQKENI. Between the trimmed V and J ends, which lost 2 bases and 3 bases, there was a span of 17 bases. The CDR3 is CASSPSLGRVGYEQYF. CDR3 nucleotide sequence: TGTGCCAGCTCACCATCTTTGGGGCGCGTGGGCTACGAGCAGTACTTC.

This clone was picked up a small number of times. The CDR3 DNA sequence: TGTGCCAGCAGTCCCGGACTAGTTACAAGGTATGAGCAGTTCTTC. Amino acid sequence: CASSPGLVTRYEQFF. The genes are TRBV27 and TRBJ2-1; 7 nucleotides line up with TRBD2. The CDR3 contains 15 residues. Germline-derived CDR1 and CDR2 are MNHEY and SMNVEV (reference sequence). Unmatched junction bases numbered 12, after V lost 5 bases and J lost 8 bases.

This chain connects TRBV7-9 to TRBJ2-1; D is unclear. The CDR3 consists of 13 residues. Germline V lookup: CDR1 SEHNR, CDR2 FQNEAQ (reference sequence). The germline V and J ends were trimmed by 1 base and 9 bases, with 10 bases remaining between them. The CDR3 spells CASSLELGSEQFF. In DNA, the CDR3 is TGTGCCAGCAGCTTAGAGCTGGGCAGTGAGCAGTTCTTC.

The V call is TRBV6-6, the J call TRBJ1-3, with D hard to call. Germline V gene lookup returns CDR1 MNHNY and CDR2 SVGAGI (reference sequence). The length of the CDR3 is 13 residues. The V and J ends lost 0 bases and 2 bases respectively, with 2 bases between them. As DNA, the CDR3 is TGTGCCAGCAGTTACTCCACTGGAAACACCATATATTTT. This translates into CASSYSTGNTIYF.

The V and J genes are TRBV7-2 and TRBJ2-7, with D possibly TRBD2 on 6 matching bases. Germline lookup yields CDR1 SGHTA and CDR2 FQGNSA. With 3 bases removed from V and 0 bases from J, the gap between germline ends came to 9 bases. This CDR3 is 14 amino acids long. CDR3 amino acids: CASSFSRDSYEQYF. Written as DNA, the CDR3 is TGTGCCAGCAGCTTTTCGCGGGACTCCTACGAGCAGTACTTC.

This sequence joins TRBV6-5 and TRBJ2-7, with D possibly being TRBD2 (6 bases). Trimming took 0 bases from V and 0 from J, leaving 9 bases between them. The CDR3 is made up of 15 amino acids. Per germline, CDR1 MNHEY and CDR2 SVGAGI. The CDR3 protein is CASSYSGGSSYEQYF. The CDR3 DNA sequence: TGTGCCAGCAGTTACTCTGGGGGGTCCTCCTACGAGCAGTACTTC.

The chain employs TRBV9 and TRBJ2-2, with a tentative D call TRBD2 (5 bases). CDR1 and CDR2 (germline): SGDLS, YYNGEE. This CDR3 contains 14 residues. Trimming left V 4 bases short and J 8 bases short, with 15 bases between. The CDR3 spells CASSLRRAAGELFF. The CDR3 nucleotides are TGTGCCAGCAGCCTTCGACGAGCGGCTGGGGAGCTGTTTTTT.

V is TRBV9 and J is TRBJ1-2; D is ambiguous. V was clipped by 3 bases and J by 8 bases, with 11 bases between them. The germline V gene has CDR1 SGDLS and CDR2 YYNGEE. The CDR3 is 12 amino acids. CDR3 DNA: TGTGCCAGCAGCGCGCCACCCGGGGGCTACACCTTC. It specifies CASSAPPGGYTF.

The rearrangement uses TRBV6-1 and TRBJ1-5, with D possibly being TRBD1 (6 bases). V was trimmed by 5 bases and J by 11 bases, leaving 19 bases between them. Per germline, CDR1 MNHNS and CDR2 SASEGT. The CDR3 extends over 14 amino acids. CDR3 sequence reads: CASSPRGGGESQHF. CDR3 nucleotides: TGTGCCAGCAGTCCACGGGGGGGCGGTGAGTCCCAGCATTTT.

V and J are TRBV10-3 and TRBJ2-2; TRBD2 agrees at 13 bases. Germline loops: CDR1 ENHRY, CDR2 SYGVKD. After removal of 10 bases from V and 9 bases from J, the junction contained 5 bases not matched to a gene. The CDR3 runs 13 residues. The CDR3 bases are TGTGCCACCGGGACTAGCGGGGCCAGGGAGCTGTTTTTT. This translates into CATGTSGARELFF.

Notes on this clone: A read error may account for a junction end that differs from germline. This chain links TRBV27 with TRBJ2-6; TRBD1 aligns across 9 bases. The CDR3 loop spans 13 amino acids. Looked up from germline, CDR1 is MNHEY and CDR2 is SMNVEV (reference sequence). CDR3 nucleotides: TGTGCCAGCTCGAGACAGGGGGACAACGGCCTGACTTTC. It specifies CASSRQGDNGLTF.

The chain has TRBV11-2 and TRBJ1-2; 9 bases match TRBD1. There are 15 residues in the CDR3. Germline V gene sequence: CDR1 SGHAT, CDR2 FQNNGV. V trimming: 5 bases; J trimming: 2 bases; junction bases outside the gene matches: 6. The CDR3 DNA reads TGTGCCAGCAGCCCCCCCGGGACAGGGAACTATGGCTACACCTTC. Translation: CASSPPGTGNYGYTF.

This rearrangement joins TRBV18 to TRBJ2-7; TRBD2 matches 12 bases. J gave up 3 bases and V 6 bases, and 3 bases lay outside the gene matches. Germline assignment: CDR1 KGHSH and CDR2 LQKENI. This CDR3 contains 14 residues. CDR3 sequence reads: CASSPTSGGYEQYF. CDR3 nucleotides: TGTGCCAGCTCCCCGACTAGCGGGGGCTACGAGCAGTACTTC.

CDR3 in amino acids: CASSQDGAETQYF. As DNA, the CDR3 is TGCGCCAGCAGCCAAGATGGGGCAGAGACCCAGTACTTC. V gene TRBV4-1 combines with J gene TRBJ2-5; TRBD1 might be the D (5 bases). The CDR3 length is 13 residues. CDR1 and CDR2 from the germline V gene are MGHRA and YSYEKL. With 0 bases removed from V and 4 bases from J, the gap between germline ends came to 6 bases.

The genes are TRBV6-1 and TRBJ1-5; 7 bases are a match to TRBD1. Germline trimming cut 3 bases from V and 3 bases from J; bases unmatched to any gene: 5. The germline CDR1 and CDR2 sequences are MNHNS and SASEGT. The CDR3 length is 15 residues. The DNA of the CDR3 is TGTGCCAGCAGTGAGTTAGGGGGCCTCAATCAGCCCCAGCATTTT. This translates into CASSELGGLNQPQHF.

The V and J genes are TRBV7-9 and TRBJ2-3; D unresolved. Trimming removed 3 bases at V and 0 bases at J, with 4 bases between. The length of the CDR3 is 13 residues. Per germline, CDR1 SEHNR and CDR2 FQNEAQ (reference sequence). CDR3 region: CASSFLSTDTQYF. CDR3 bases: TGTGCCAGCAGCTTTCTGAGCACAGATACGCAGTATTTT.

With respect to this clone: A read error may produce the germline difference seen at one junction end. J is TRBJ1-2 and V is TRBV18; 9 nucleotides agree with TRBD1. The CDR3 covers 14 residues. In germline, CDR1 is KGHSH, CDR2 LQKENI. In DNA form, the CDR3 reads TGTGCCAGCTCTCCACCGGGACAGGGCTATGGCTACACCTTC. It codes for CASSPPGQGYGYTF.